This passage covers 14 T cell receptor beta chains from one sample sequenced in a study of shared clonotypes between healthy human individuals. Here immunoSEQ multiplex PCR was the method, and the copy in TCRdb shows in-frame clones only, minus some. The sample holds 490,000 or so clones, around 80% seen once. Specimen: PBMCs. Source of these receptors: a woman in her 40s in good health. Some clones in this sample may be carry-over from other donors' samples.

This clone was observed once. The V and J genes are TRBV14 and TRBJ2-7; D gene uncertain. Germline V gene sequence: CDR1 SGHDN, CDR2 FVKESK. V shed 0 bases and J shed 6 bases, with 15 bases lying between them. The CDR3 sequence is 15 residues long. The CDR3 DNA reads as TGTGCCAGCAGCCAAGAGTTATCGTACAAGGCCGAGCAGTACTTC. This encodes CASSQELSYKAEQYF.

This clone was seen just once. V gene TRBV11-2 combines with J gene TRBJ1-2; D call uncertain. Between the trimmed V and J ends, which lost 5 bases and 5 bases, there was a span of 12 bases. CDR3 length: 13 amino acids. Germline V lookup: CDR1 SGHAT, CDR2 FQNNGV. DNA for the CDR3: TGTGCCAGCAGCCCGGACGATAGGTATGGCTACACCTTC. Its translation is CASSPDDRYGYTF.

Notes on this clone: The identical CDR3 is also encoded by other nucleotide sequences in the sample. CDR3 amino acids: CASFGPAGKNTEAFF. The CDR3 DNA is TGCGCTAGCTTTGGTCCGGCCGGAAAGAACACTGAAGCTTTCTTT. The gene calls are TRBV4-1 and TRBJ1-1; unclear D gene. CDR1 MGHRA and CDR2 YSYEKL come from the germline V gene. The CDR3 loop spans 15 amino acids.

The genes are TRBV6-5 and TRBJ1-2; D ambiguous. The CDR3 has 14 amino acids. V dropped 0 bases and J dropped 7 bases, with 12 bases sitting between them. Germline V gene data show CDR1 as MNHEY and CDR2 as SVGAGI. DNA of the CDR3: TGTGCCAGCAGTTACTCGAGGTCAACCGGTGGCTACACCTTC. As protein: CASSYSRSTGGYTF.

About this clone: Different DNA sequences within this sample yield the same CDR3. The chain links TRBV5-1 to TRBJ2-1; 9 nucleotides align to TRBD2. Losses at the gene ends were 5 bases for V and 7 bases for J; bases not matched to a gene: 4. CDR3 size: 13 residues. The germline gives CDR1 SGHRS, CDR2 YFSETQ. This chain's CDR3 is CASRVAGANEQFF. CDR3 DNA sequence: TGCGCCAGCAGGGTAGCGGGAGCTAATGAGCAGTTCTTC.

The table lists this clone with a count of one. The rearrangement joins TRBV29-1 to TRBJ1-2; unclear D gene. The CDR3 loop spans 13 amino acids. V was trimmed by 4 bases and J by 3 bases, leaving 12 bases between them. Germline lookup yields CDR1 SQVTM and CDR2 ANQGSEA. The CDR3 DNA sequence: TGCAGCGTTGTTGTGGACCGGGACTATGGCTACACCTTC. As protein: CSVVVDRDYGYTF. The full variable domain, rest sourced from reference TRBV29-1 and TRBJ1-2, is SAVISQKPSRDICQRGTSLTIQCQVDSQVTMMFWYRQQPGQSLTLIATANQGSEATYESGFVIDKFPISRPNLTFSTLTVSNMSPEDSSIYLCSVVVDRDYGYTFGSGTRLTVV.

This sequence joins TRBV25-1 and TRBJ2-1; TRBD2 matches 9 bases. CDR1 is MGHDK, CDR2 SYGVNS, per germline. The ends lost 1 base at V and 2 bases at J; junction bases unmatched: 3. The CDR3 is made up of 16 amino acids. The DNA of the CDR3 is TGTGCCAGCAGTGAATGGCGGGAGGGCCCCTACAATGAGCAGTTCTTC. Amino acid sequence: CASSEWREGPYNEQFF.

The chain joins TRBV19 to TRBJ2-7; D remains ambiguous. The germline V gene has CDR1 LNHDA and CDR2 SQIVND (reference sequence). The CDR3 covers 15 residues. V was clipped by 0 bases and J by 2 bases, with 11 bases between them. The CDR3 here is CASSIDYRRTYEQYF. The CDR3 nucleotides read TGTGCCAGTAGTATAGATTACCGGCGGACCTACGAGCAGTACTTC.

V is TRBV5-5 and J is TRBJ1-3, with TRBD1 matching 7 bases. V shed 3 bases, J shed 7 bases, and the junction held 7 bases outside the gene matches. The CDR3 runs 14 residues. CDR1 and CDR2 (germline): SGHKS, YYEKEE (reference sequence). CDR3 coding DNA: TGTGCCAGCAGCTCCACGACAGGGTCGAACACCATATATTTT. It yields the protein CASSSTTGSNTIYF.

This chain links TRBV7-2 with TRBJ2-1; 9 bases map to TRBD1. There are 14 residues in the CDR3. V lost 5 bases and J lost 9; bases outside the gene matches: 8. Germline CDR1 SGHTA, CDR2 FQGNSA. CDR3 residues: CASSKTVTGGEQFF. In DNA, the CDR3 is TGTGCCAGCAGCAAAACCGTGACAGGGGGTGAGCAGTTCTTC.

This clone has just a few counts. The chain links TRBV2 to TRBJ2-2, with TRBD1 matching over 9 bases. The V gene end was trimmed by 8 bases and the J gene end by 3 bases; junction bases not matched to a gene: 4. The CDR3 is made up of 14 amino acids. Germline-derived CDR1 and CDR2 are SNHLY and FYNNEI. Here the CDR3 reads CASGTGHHTGELFF. The CDR3 bases are TGTGCCAGCGGGACAGGGCATCACACCGGGGAGCTGTTTTTT. The entire variable domain, with the rest obtained from reference TRBV2 and TRBJ2-2, is as follows: EPEVTQTPSHQVTQMGQEVILRCVPISNHLYFYWYRQILGQKVEFLVSFYNNEISEKSEIFDDQFSVERPDGSNFTLKIRSTKLEDSAMYFCASGTGHHTGELFFGEGSRLTVL.

The V and J genes are TRBV6-5 and TRBJ2-1; TRBD2 might be the D (5 bases). This CDR3 comprises 14 residues. Germline-derived CDR1 and CDR2 are MNHEY and SVGAGI. V was pared by 1 base and J by 5 bases, with 9 bases between. DNA for the CDR3: TGTGCCAGCAGTTACTTAACTAGAGACAATGAGCAGTTCTTC. Its protein product is CASSYLTRDNEQFF.

The rearrangement uses TRBV11-2 and TRBJ1-1, with D possibly TRBD1 on 6 matching bases. This CDR3 is 16 amino acids long. Germline V gene sequence: CDR1 SGHAT, CDR2 FQNNGV. The V gene lost 6 bases and the J gene lost 4 bases, with 21 bases spanning the gap. CDR3 region: CASRHLEGGRGTEAFF. CDR3 nucleotide sequence: TGTGCCAGCAGACACCTTGAGGGGGGACGGGGCACTGAAGCTTTCTTT.

This chain uses TRBV7-2 with TRBJ2-1, with a possible D match to TRBD2 (7 bases). V shed 5 bases and J shed 6 bases, with 17 bases lying between them. Germline lookup yields CDR1 SGHTA and CDR2 FQGNSA. The CDR3 consists of 15 residues. For the CDR3, the DNA is TGTGCCAGCAGCCCCCGGGGGGCAGCAGCCAATGAGCAGTTCTTC. This encodes CASSPRGAAANEQFF.